The clone carrying this T cell receptor beta chain was detected a few times. The record originates from a study of T-cell reconstitution after alpha-beta-depleted transplantation in children. Researchers prepared the TCRbeta library using unique molecular identifiers, the study reports. TCRdb processed the PCR reads anew with MiXCR; each CDR3 protein has one entry. The repertoire holds about 540,000 distinct CDR3 sequences, with approximately 20% as singletons. There are 12 residues in the CDR3. Trimming stripped 2 bases from V and 5 bases from J, with 9 bases between. The germline CDR1 and CDR2 sequences are SQVTM and ANQGSEA.

The material was PBMCs from the stem cell graft donor, obtained from the stem cell graft. This rearrangement joins TRBV29-1 to TRBJ2-5, with a possible D match to TRBD1 (6 bases). The TCR sequence derives from a human donor who donated a stem cell graft to a child with acute lymphoblastic leukemia. The CDR3 nucleotides are TGCAGCGTTGAACACAGGGTTGAGACCCAGTACTTC. This translates into CSVEHRVETQYF.